This entry features one T cell receptor (beta chain) sequence. What this receptor recognizes is not known. No much larger clonotype is one base removed from it; base qualities were not supplied. Based on the germline V gene, the CDR1 and CDR2 sequences are MDHEN and SYDVKM. Reading from cysteine to phenylalanine, the CDR3 counts 12 amino acids. Only the CDR3 region is kept as DNA, spanning 36 bases read in frame from base 1. The V and J ends are trimmed by 3 bases and 5 bases, leaving 7 bases between them. This sample was taken from a study of blood T cell repertoires in COVID-19 (dated by TCRdb to the early 2020s). In the study overall: Collaborator samples came from the United States, Italy and Spain and covered acute and convalescent phases of COVID-19. The prospective study material was composed of cDNA or gDNA derived from T cells, B-cell-depleted T cells, or PBMCs. The sample metadata nearly always contained a de-identified subject ID, COVID-19 status, age in years and sex. Deeply sampled blood TCRbeta repertoires from subjects exposed to, actively infected with, or recovered from COVID-19 were included in the dataset. The repertoires were made available in a free public database intended to serve as a resource for research on the immune response to SARS-CoV-2. Where HLA class I and class II types were available, the types were taken from metadata supplied by the sample provider, not from assay-based typing. Samples came from the ongoing ImmuneRACE study (first 160 participants) plus 1,254 subjects from 6 global collaborators. General conclusions and limits of the study: The quantity of clinical and demographic metadata differed by source and by participant and was supplied without curation.

The immunoSEQ Assay, a bias-controlled multiplex PCR, was used to amplify TCRbeta CDR3 regions from genomic DNA. On the authors' methods: Nucleated cell counts per sample were estimated from amplification of reference gene primers within the assay. To quantify the absolute abundance of each unique TCRbeta CDR3 rearrangement, sequence reads were collapsed and filtered. Productive Simpson clonality was computed per sample as the square root of Simpson's diversity index over productive rearrangements. What TCRdb holds here is the immuneACCESS table cut down to in-frame rearrangements. Part of the clones is not present; checked against another copy, under half of the missing clones reflect an unresolved V gene, and the others are unexplained. For V, J and clone size, that table is used; D and trimming come from the DNA. Present in this sample are some 150,000 clones, approximately 79% of which were seen just once. Less than 3% of the sample comes from the top ten.

Participants in the prospective study were enrolled through a virtual design, were aged about 18 to 89 years, and lived in some 24 United States geographic areas. To assign participants to cohorts, the prospective study relied on clinical history that participants themselves reported in a screening survey and a study questionnaire. For ImmuneRACE Cohort 3, a participant was defined as recovered based on two consecutive negative NP/OP PCR tests, clearance by a healthcare professional, or resolution of symptoms. Mobile phlebotomists in the prospective study collected whole blood, serum and a nasopharyngeal or oropharyngeal swab from every participant. Additional blood draws and questionnaires over an approximately 2-month period could optionally be provided by prospective study participants. Blood samples from the prospective study were shipped frozen or at room temperature prior to DNA extraction.

The clonotype was recovered from a woman in her forties or fifties who had recovered from COVID-19. This chain joins TRBV28 to TRBJ2-5, with the D gene uncertain. The sequenced sample consisted of PBMCs or T cells enriched from blood (not recorded which). This receptor has the CDR3 CASSFPRETQYF. The DNA is TGTGCCAGCAGTTTCCCTCGGGAGACCCAGTACTTC.